Only a few counts were recorded for the clone carrying this T cell receptor beta chain. What it binds is not known. The record originates from a study of T cells in Graves' hyperthyroidism and ophthalmopathy. Study results and limitations: Within blood appeared most thyroid clonotypes that had expanded above 0.001.

Researchers amplified the TCR beta CDR3 regions from RNA transcripts. The TCR CDR3 first-round RT-PCR relied on the HTBI primer set. One entry per CDR3 protein, called by TCRdb with MiXCR from the multiplex PCR reads. This table holds 300,000 to 450,000 distinct CDR3 sequences, 18% found once. Germline-derived CDR1 and CDR2 are MNHEY and SVGAGI. V was shortened by 0 bases and J by 7 bases, with 12 bases between the two germline ends. The CDR3 has 14 amino acids. Roughly 9.1 ml of fresh peripheral blood supplied the PBMCs. This chain links TRBV6-5 with TRBJ1-1, with D unclear. Material for sequencing was blood. This TCR was recovered from a man between 18 and 29 years old with Graves' ophthalmopathy. The CDR3 loop reads CASSYSRELGEAFF. The CDR3 nucleotides are TGTGCCAGCAGTTACTCCCGGGAGTTAGGTGAAGCTTTCTTT.